This note documents a single T cell receptor beta chain sequence. Its specific antigen is unknown. Base qualities are not at hand, and no much larger clone is one base apart. This specimen comes from a study of blood T cell repertoires in COVID-19 (dated by TCRdb to 2018 to 2020). Study-level background: Samples from collaborators originated in the United States, Italy and Spain and spanned both the acute and convalescent phases of COVID-19. The material from the prospective study consisted of cDNA or gDNA derived from T cells, B-cell-depleted T cells, or PBMCs. The dataset comprised deeply sampled blood TCRbeta repertoires from subjects exposed to, actively infected with, or recovered from COVID-19. The repertoires were released in a freely available public database meant as a resource for research on the immune response to SARS-CoV-2. Samples came from the ongoing ImmuneRACE study (first 160 participants) plus 1,254 subjects from 6 global collaborators. A de-identified subject ID, COVID-19 status, age in years and sex were almost always included in the sample metadata. Where available, HLA class I and class II types were obtained from metadata supplied by the sample provider rather than from assay-based typing. The research as a whole found: The amount of clinical and demographic metadata varied by source and participant and was provided uncurated.

Taken from the germline V gene, the CDR1 and CDR2 loops are SGDLS and YYNGEE. The germline V end is reduced by 3 bases and the J end by 4 bases; junction bases left unmatched: 4. The CDR3 runs 15 residues from the cysteine to the phenylalanine. The CDR3 DNA has 45 bases and is translated from base 1. TCRbeta CDR3 regions were amplified from genomic DNA by means of the immunoSEQ Assay, a bias-controlled multiplex PCR. The authors processed their data as follows. The number of nucleated cells in each sample was estimated by amplification of reference gene primers within the assay. Sequence reads were collapsed and filtered to measure the absolute abundance of every unique TCRbeta CDR3 rearrangement. For each sample, productive Simpson clonality was calculated by taking the square root of Simpson's diversity index across productive rearrangements. This immuneACCESS table, as held by TCRdb, lists in-frame sequences with V and J called but not all clones. Of the missing ones, under half trace to an unresolved V gene in checked studies; the others have no known cause. V, J and clone size are taken as reported in that table, and D and trimming were inferred from the DNA itself. Here the sample has around 19,000 clones; approximately 87% occur a single time. Approximately 10% of the sample rests with the top ten.

Each collaborating institution followed its own protocols to collect whole blood in K2EDTA tubes. For TCRbeta analysis, collaborators shipped samples in one of three forms: frozen whole blood, isolated PBMCs, or DNA extracted from either of those sample types. The specimen sequenced was peripheral blood. In this chain, TRBV9 is recombined with TRBJ1-3; the central 10 bases match TRBD1. This receptor was obtained from a human donor in a cohort sampled during active COVID-19. DNA sequence: TGTGCCAGCAGCGAGGGACAGGGGTCGGGAAACACCATATATTTT. This is translated as CASSEGQGSGNTIYF.